This TCR beta chain is from a study of vaccination effects on CD4 cells after COVID-19. About the study: All study participants received two doses of BNT162b2 or mRNA-1273 vaccine. General study findings and limits: Clones that were induced by infection or by vaccine showed marked contraction late after vaccination.

Notes on this clone: Antigen: not known.

The V gene end was trimmed by 1 base and the J gene end by 12 bases; junction bases not matched to a gene: 6. This CDR3 is 13 amino acids long. CDR1 and CDR2 from the germline V gene are LNHDA and SQIVND (reference sequence). Antigen-specific CD4+ T cells were expanded (with viral peptide pools) by the ViraFEST assay ahead of sequencing. Once cultured for roughly ten days, the cells underwent separation to obtain CD4+ T cells. Their SARS-CoV-2 infection, verified by PCR, occurred between March and December 2020. For each well, 1.5 million to 2.5 million PBMC were cultured with 10 IU/ml IL-2 and roughly 9.2 ug/ml peptides. Both day 3 and day 7 saw half the medium replaced with IL-2 medium. Data came from immunoSEQ multiplex PCR; TCRdb stores just in-frame clones and leaves some out. The table has approximately 40,000 clones, 73% seen once.

The chain carries TRBV19 and TRBJ2-1, with TRBD1 matching 7 bases. This specimen was CD4+ T cells from PBMCs cultured with a peptide pool, taken before COVID-19 vaccination. This receptor was taken from a human donor who had a prior SARS-CoV-2 infection. The CDR3, as DNA: TGTGCCAGTAGTATAGTTGAGGGGGCGATGCAGTTCTTC. Protein: CASSIVEGAMQFF.